This T cell receptor (beta chain) was observed in a study of cytomegalovirus exposure and HLA in healthy donors. Study-wide findings and caveats: Whilst most TCR sequences proved rare, a subset of public TCRs occurred across many donors.

Trimming at V came to 9 bases and at J to 0 bases, leaving 2 bases not matched to a gene. From germline, CDR1 is ENHRY and CDR2 SYGVKD. The CDR3 sequence is 14 residues long. About this clone: Its antigen is as yet unknown.

Sequenced by immunoSEQ multiplex PCR; TCRdb stores in-frame clones only, minus some. The data show some 48,000 clones, with 88% seen just once and under 7.5% held by the top ten. Specimen: PBMCs. This sequence joins TRBV10-3 and TRBJ2-2; 9 nucleotides agree with TRBD2. This receptor was obtained from a woman in her thirties in good health and CMV-seronegative. CDR3 DNA: TGTGCCATTAGCGGGAGCGCGAACACCGGGGAGCTGTTTTTT. It codes for CAISGSANTGELFF.